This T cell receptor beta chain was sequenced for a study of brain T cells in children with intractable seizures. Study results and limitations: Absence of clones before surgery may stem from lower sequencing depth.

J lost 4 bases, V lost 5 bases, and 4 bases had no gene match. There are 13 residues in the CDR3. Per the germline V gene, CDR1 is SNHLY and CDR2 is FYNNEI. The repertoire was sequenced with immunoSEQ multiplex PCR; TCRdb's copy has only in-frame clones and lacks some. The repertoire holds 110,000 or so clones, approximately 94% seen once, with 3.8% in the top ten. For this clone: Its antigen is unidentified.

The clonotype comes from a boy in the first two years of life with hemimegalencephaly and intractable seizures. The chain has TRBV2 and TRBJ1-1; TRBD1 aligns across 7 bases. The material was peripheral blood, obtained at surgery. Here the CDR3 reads CASSRQGGTEAFF. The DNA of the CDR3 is TGTGCCAGCAGTAGACAGGGAGGCACTGAAGCTTTCTTT.